The clone carrying this TCR beta chain appeared many times. TCRdb re-called the 5' RACE reads with MiXCR, one entry per CDR3 protein. Of around 50,000 distinct CDR3 sequences listed, about 7.8% are singletons. This entry is derived from a study of early T cells in non-severe SARS-CoV-2 infection. V was shortened by 4 bases and J by 4 bases, with 14 bases between the two germline ends. CDR3 length equals 13 residues. CDR1 is DFQATT and CDR2 is SNEGSKA in the germline V gene (reference sequence). Sequenced: whole blood. The source is an adult who was a healthcare worker with PCR-confirmed SARS-CoV-2 infection or an uninfected control (not recorded which). The chain couples TRBV20-1 to TRBJ2-7; the D is unclear. CDR3 region: CSAISEVWYEQYF. The CDR3 DNA reads TGCAGTGCTATCTCCGAGGTATGGTACGAGCAGTACTTC.